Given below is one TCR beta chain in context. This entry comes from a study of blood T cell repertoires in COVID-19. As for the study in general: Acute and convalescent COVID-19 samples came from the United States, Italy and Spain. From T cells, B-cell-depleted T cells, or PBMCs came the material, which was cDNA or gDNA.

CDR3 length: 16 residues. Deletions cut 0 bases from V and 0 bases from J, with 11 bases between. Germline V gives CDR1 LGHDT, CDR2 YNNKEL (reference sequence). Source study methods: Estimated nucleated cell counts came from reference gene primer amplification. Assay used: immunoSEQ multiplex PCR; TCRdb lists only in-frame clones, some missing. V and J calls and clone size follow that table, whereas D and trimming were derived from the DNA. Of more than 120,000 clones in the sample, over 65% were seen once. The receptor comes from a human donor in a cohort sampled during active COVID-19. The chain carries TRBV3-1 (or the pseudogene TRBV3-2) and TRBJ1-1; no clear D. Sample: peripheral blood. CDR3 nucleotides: TGTGCCAGCAGCCAAGATCCCCCAGGATTGAACACTGAAGCTTTCTTT. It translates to CASSQDPPGLNTEAFF.